This T cell receptor beta chain was sequenced during a study of shared clonotypes between healthy human individuals. Points from the study as a whole: Inspection by rarefaction showed sorted-subset sequencing to be incomplete despite large depth. It was observed that approximately 5% of naive CD4 clonotypes were shared across a handful of donors. Generation probabilities of non-shared clonotypes were lower (relative to those shared by all four donors).

A note on this clone: Its antigen is not identified.

V was trimmed by 8 bases and J by 2 bases, leaving 21 bases between them. The CDR3 contains 16 residues. The V gene's germline CDR1 is SGHTA and CDR2 FQGNSA. Sequencing was performed with immunoSEQ multiplex PCR; in TCRdb, only in-frame clones are kept and a portion is missing. The table includes approximately 2,000,000 clones, under 95% detected once. Sequenced: naive CD4+ T cells from PBMCs. As to subset: CD45RA+ positively selected. The clonotype comes from a man aged 18 to 29 in good health. Some clones in this sample may be carry-over from other donors' samples. The gene calls are TRBV7-2 and TRBJ1-2; the D is unclear. DNA of the CDR3: TGTGCCAGCGGTCGGAACCAGGCCTCTTACAACTATGGCTACACCTTC. Its translation is CASGRNQASYNYGYTF. The entire variable domain, with the rest obtained from reference TRBV7-2 and TRBJ1-2, is as follows: GAGVSQSPSNKVTEKGKDVELRCDPISGHTALYWYRQSLGQGLEFLIYFQGNSAPDKSGLPSDRFSAERTGGSVSTLTIQRTQQEDSAVYLCASGRNQASYNYGYTFGSGTRLTVV.